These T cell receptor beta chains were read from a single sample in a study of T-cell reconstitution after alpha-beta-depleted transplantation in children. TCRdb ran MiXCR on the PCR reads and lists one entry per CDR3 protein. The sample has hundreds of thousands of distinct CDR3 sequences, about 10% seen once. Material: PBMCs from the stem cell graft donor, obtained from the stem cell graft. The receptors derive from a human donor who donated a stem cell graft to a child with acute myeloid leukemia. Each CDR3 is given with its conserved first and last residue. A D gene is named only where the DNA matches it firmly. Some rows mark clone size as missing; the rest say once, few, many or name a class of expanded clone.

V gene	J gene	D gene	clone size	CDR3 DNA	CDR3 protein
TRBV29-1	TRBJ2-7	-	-	TGCAGCGTTGAACCAGGGCCCTACGAGCAGTACTTC	CSVEPGPYEQYF
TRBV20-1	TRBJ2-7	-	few	TGCAGTGCTAATCGTCCGGGGGTACACGAGCAGTACTTC	CSANRPGVHEQYF
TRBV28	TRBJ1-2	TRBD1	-	TGTGCCAGCAGTCGACAGGGGGCGGTGGATGGCTACACCTTC	CASSRQGAVDGYTF
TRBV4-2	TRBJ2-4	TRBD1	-	TGTGCCAGCAGCCGGCCTCTGATGACAGGGGCGGAAAACATTCAGTACTTC	CASSRPLMTGAENIQYF
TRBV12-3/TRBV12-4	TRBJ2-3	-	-	TGTGCCAGCAGTTACCAGGGGCTCAGCACAGATACGCAGTATTTT	CASSYQGLSTDTQYF
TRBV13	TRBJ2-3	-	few	TGTGCCAGCAGCTCGACTCCGGGGCTGATAGCAGATACGCAGTATTTT	CASSSTPGLIADTQYF
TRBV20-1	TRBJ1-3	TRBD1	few	TGCAGTGCTCCCCAAGACAGGGATGGAAACACCATATATTTT	CSAPQDRDGNTIYF
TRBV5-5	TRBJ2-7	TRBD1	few	TGTGCCAGCAGCCCACAGGGGTTCTACGAGCAGTACTTC	CASSPQGFYEQYF
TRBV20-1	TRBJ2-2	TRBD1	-	TGCAGTGCTATCAGGGGGCGGGTCACCGGGGAGCTGTTTTTT	CSAIRGRVTGELFF
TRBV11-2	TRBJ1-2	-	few	TGTGCCAGCAGCTCCAGCGCCAGGGAGGGACGAAGGGGCTACACCTTC	CASSSSAREGRRGYTF
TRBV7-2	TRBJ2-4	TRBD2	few	TGTGCCAGCAGCGCAGCGCTAGCGGGGGCCAAAAACATTCAGTACTTC	CASSAALAGAKNIQYF